This T cell receptor beta chain was recovered during a study of cytomegalovirus exposure and HLA in healthy donors. Overall study results and limits: It was likely that a cluster of highly shared sequence variants was a sequencing artifact. Trimming of TCR beta V- and J-genes showed a link, identified in a later analysis, to a missense DCLRE1C variant.

Points on this clone: Its antigen remains unidentified.

PCR involved 60 Vbeta and 13 Jbeta primers. Generated by immunoSEQ multiplex PCR, the TCRdb table keeps only in-frame clones and is missing some. The sample contains more than 150,000 clones, 80% of which appear only once. Source material: PBMCs. The clonotype was recovered from a boy younger than 18 in good health and CMV-seronegative.

The CDR3 spells CASSMGTGDGYTF. The CDR3 region has the DNA TGTGCCAGTAGTATGGGGACAGGGGACGGCTACACCTTC. The V call is TRBV19, the J call TRBJ1-2; 10 nucleotides line up with TRBD1. The CDR3 runs 13 residues. The germline V gene has CDR1 LNHDA and CDR2 SQIVND (reference sequence). Trimming cost V 3 bases and J 8 bases; bases outside gene matches: 3.